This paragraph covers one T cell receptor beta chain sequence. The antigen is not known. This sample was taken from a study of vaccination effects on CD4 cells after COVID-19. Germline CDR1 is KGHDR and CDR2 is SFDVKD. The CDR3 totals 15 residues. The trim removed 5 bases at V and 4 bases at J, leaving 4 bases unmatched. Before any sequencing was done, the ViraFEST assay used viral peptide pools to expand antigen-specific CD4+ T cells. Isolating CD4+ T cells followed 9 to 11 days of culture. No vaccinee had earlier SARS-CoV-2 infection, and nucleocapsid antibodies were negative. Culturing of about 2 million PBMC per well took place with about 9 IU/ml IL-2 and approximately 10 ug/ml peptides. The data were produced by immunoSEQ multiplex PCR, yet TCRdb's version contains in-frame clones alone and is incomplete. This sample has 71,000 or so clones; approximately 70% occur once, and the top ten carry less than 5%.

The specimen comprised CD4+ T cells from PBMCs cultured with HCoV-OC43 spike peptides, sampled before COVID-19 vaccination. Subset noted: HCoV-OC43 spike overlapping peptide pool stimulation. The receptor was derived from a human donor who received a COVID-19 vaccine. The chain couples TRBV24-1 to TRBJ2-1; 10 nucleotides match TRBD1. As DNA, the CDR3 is TGTGCCACCAGTGCCCGGGACAGGGGTTACAATGAGCAGTTCTTC. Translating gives CATSARDRGYNEQFF.